The 9 T cell receptor beta chains listed next were all sequenced from one sample in a study of T-cell reconstitution after alpha-beta-depleted transplantation in children. During its preparation, the TCRbeta library received unique molecular identifiers. Using its own MiXCR run on the PCR reads, TCRdb lists one record per CDR3 protein. The sample consists of around 250,000 distinct CDR3 sequences, roughly 8.2% of them appearing once. The specimen was PBMCs, mostly from graft donor cells, collected 180 days after TCRalphabeta/CD19-depleted stem cell transplant. The receptors shown here come from a male patient younger than 18 who had a stem cell transplant for acute lymphoblastic leukemia, so the T cells may come from the graft donor.

This clonotype occurred many times. CDR3 bases: TGCAGTGCTAGTGGCTGGCTGAATGAGCAGTTCTTC. It translates to CSASGWLNEQFF. This chain connects TRBV20-1 to TRBJ2-1; D is unresolved. The V end lost 3 bases, the J end lost 7 bases, and 10 bases lay between the germline ends. The CDR3 sequence is 12 residues long. Germline V gene lookup returns CDR1 DFQATT and CDR2 SNEGSKA (reference sequence).

The table lists this clonotype with many counts. The chain combines TRBV7-8 with TRBJ2-2, with D hard to call. The CDR3 totals 13 residues. Deletions cut 5 bases from V and 4 bases from J, with 8 bases between. The germline V gene has CDR1 SGHVS and CDR2 FQNEAQ. In DNA, the CDR3 is TGTGCCAGCAGCCCAAGGAGCACCGGGGAGCTGTTTTTT. It translates to CASSPRSTGELFF.

This clonotype was observed at least ten times. The chain is built from TRBV6-5 and TRBJ1-1; 7 bases map to TRBD1. The V gene's germline CDR1 is MNHEY and CDR2 SVGAGI. This CDR3 has 14 residues. V was pared by 6 bases and J by 4 bases, with 8 bases of the junction left unmatched. CDR3 DNA: TGTGCCAGCAGATACGGACAGGTAGTCACTGAAGCTTTCTTT. Protein sequence: CASRYGQVVTEAFF.

This clonotype was counted ten times or more. J is TRBJ2-3 and V is TRBV11-2, with TRBD2 identical over 7 bases. This CDR3 comprises 15 residues. Per the germline V gene, CDR1 is SGHAT and CDR2 is FQNNGV. The J segment lost 0 bases and the V segment lost 5 bases, leaving 5 bases of the junction unmatched. CDR3 bases: TGTGCCAGCAGCCTCGCTAGCGGAAGCACAGATACGCAGTATTTT. This sequence encodes CASSLASGSTDTQYF.

This clonotype was observed at least ten times. The chain links TRBV6-2 or TRBV6-3 to TRBJ2-5, with D hard to call. V lost 2 bases, J lost 2 bases, and 18 bases lay in between. This CDR3 contains 17 residues. The germline CDR1 and CDR2 sequences are MNHEY and SVGEGT. CDR3 nucleotides: TGTGCCAGCAGTTACGGGCGTTCTCCACAACTTCAAGAGACCCAGTACTTC. It encodes CASSYGRSPQLQETQYF.

This clonotype was recorded at least ten times. The chain recombines TRBV6-5 with TRBJ1-4, with a tentative D call TRBD1 (6 bases). With 1 base removed from V and 3 bases from J, the gap between germline ends came to 21 bases. The germline CDR1 and CDR2 sequences are MNHEY and SVGAGI. CDR3 length: 19 residues. For the CDR3, the DNA is TGTGCCAGCAGTTACTTTGGCAGGGGCCCACCTGGAGCTAATGAAAAACTGTTTTTT. This sequence encodes CASSYFGRGPPGANEKLFF.

In its sample, this clonotype was seen a few times. A read error may be the cause here, since a much bigger clone is one base away. The V gene is TRBV6-1, the J gene TRBJ2-7; D tentatively fits TRBD1 or TRBD2 (5 bases each). CDR3 length equals 12 residues. CDR1 is MNHNS, CDR2 SASEGT, per germline. Trimming took 4 bases from V and 7 from J, leaving 11 bases between them. The CDR3, as DNA: TGTGCCAGCAGTGTCCTGGGGGAAGAGCAGTACTTC. Protein product: CASSVLGEEQYF.

This clonotype has ten or more counts. The chain recombines TRBV25-1 with TRBJ2-1; 9 bases are a match to TRBD2. Germline CDR1 is MGHDK and CDR2 is SYGVNS. CDR3 length: 15 residues. V trimming: 4 bases; J trimming: 12 bases; junction bases outside the gene matches: 13. DNA for the CDR3: TGTGCCAGCAGTGCGGTGCGGGAGGGCGCTTTGCGGCAGTTCTTC. Its protein product is CASSAVREGALRQFF.

The J gene is TRBJ2-4, the V gene TRBV4-1; TRBD2 agrees at 8 bases. The V and J ends lost 0 bases and 0 bases, in that order; junction bases with no gene match: 4. Germline lookup yields CDR1 MGHRA and CDR2 YSYEKL. The CDR3 is 17 residues long. The CDR3 nucleotides are TGCGCCAGCAGCCAAGATGCGGGGGGACTAGCCAAAAACATTCAGTACTTC. Amino acids: CASSQDAGGLAKNIQYF.